These 2 T cell receptor beta chains came from one sample sequenced in a study of blood T cell repertoires in COVID-19. Data came from immunoSEQ multiplex PCR; TCRdb stores just in-frame clones and leaves some out. Found here are about 250,000 clones, around 86% of them singletons; the top ten hold more than 1.5%. The sequenced material came from PBMCs or T cells enriched from blood (not recorded which). These receptors were collected from a man aged 35 to 55 who had recovered from COVID-19.

The rearrangement joins TRBV5-1 to TRBJ1-1; the D is unclear. This CDR3 is 14 amino acids long. V was pared by 1 base and J by 5 bases, with 12 bases between. Germline assignment: CDR1 SGHRS and CDR2 YFSETQ. In nucleotides, the CDR3 is TGCGCCAGCAGCTTGCCTGTGGGAGGGACTGAAGCTTTCTTT. Translating it yields CASSLPVGGTEAFF.

The rearrangement links TRBV29-1 to TRBJ1-2, with no clear D. This CDR3 region has 11 residues. Trimming left V 5 bases short and J 8 bases short, with 12 bases between. The germline CDR1 and CDR2 sequences are SQVTM and ANQGSEA. The CDR3 DNA follows: TGCAGCGTTTCGGGTCGGCGCGGCTACACCTTC. Translated, it gives CSVSGRRGYTF.